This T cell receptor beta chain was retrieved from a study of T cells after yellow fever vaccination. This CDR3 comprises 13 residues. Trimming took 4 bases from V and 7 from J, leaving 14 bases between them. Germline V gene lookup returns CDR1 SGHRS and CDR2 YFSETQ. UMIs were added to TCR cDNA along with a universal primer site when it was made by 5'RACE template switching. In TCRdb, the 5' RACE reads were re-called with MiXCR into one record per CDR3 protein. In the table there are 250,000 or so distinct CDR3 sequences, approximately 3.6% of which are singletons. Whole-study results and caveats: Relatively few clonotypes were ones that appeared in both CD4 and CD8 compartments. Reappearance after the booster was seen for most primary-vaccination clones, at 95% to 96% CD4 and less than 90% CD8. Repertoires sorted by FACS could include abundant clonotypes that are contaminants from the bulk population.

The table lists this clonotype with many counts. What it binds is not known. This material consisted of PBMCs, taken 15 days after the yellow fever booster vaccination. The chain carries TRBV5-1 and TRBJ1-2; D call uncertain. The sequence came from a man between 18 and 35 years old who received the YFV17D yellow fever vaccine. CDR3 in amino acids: CASSPDGEGGYTF. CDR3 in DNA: TGCGCCAGCAGCCCGGATGGGGAGGGTGGCTACACCTTC.